This TCR beta chain was captured in a study of neurological immune-mediated disorders. Study-wide results and caveats: The study found the most TCR clonal expansion in HTLV-1-associated myelopathy and the least in multiple sclerosis, below healthy controls.

5'RACE with 10-nucleotide random UMIs generated the cDNA. TCRdb redid the calling of the 5' RACE reads with MiXCR, one entry per CDR3 protein. The data hold about 84,000 distinct CDR3 sequences, with 10% observed a single time. This clonotype was counted many times. Its antigen is not identified. The unsorted libraries were generated from a total of 2 million PBMCs, which had been stored in RNAlater at -80 C. There are 14 residues in the CDR3. The germline V and J ends were trimmed by 1 base and 8 bases, with 12 bases remaining between them. CDR1 is KGHSH, CDR2 LQKENI, per germline. This receptor was taken from a man in his forties or fifties in good health. The sequencing input was PBMCs. This chain links TRBV18 with TRBJ2-1; no definite D call. The CDR3 is CASSPLHIPDEQFF. Here the CDR3 DNA reads TGTGCCAGCTCACCACTTCACATCCCGGATGAGCAGTTCTTC.